Sequencing of this TCR beta chain was carried out in a study of shared clonotypes between healthy human individuals. Only in-frame clones appear in the TCRdb table, and some are missing; sequencing was by immunoSEQ multiplex PCR. The sample carries some 1.5 million clones, 95% to 99% recorded once. The CDR3 contains 12 residues. Germline V gives CDR1 MNHNY, CDR2 SVGAGI (reference sequence). V was clipped by 5 bases and J by 8 bases, with 10 bases between them. The rearrangement uses TRBV6-6 and TRBJ2-1; maybe TRBD1 (5 bases). This TCR derives from a man aged 25 to 40 in good health. Sequencing was carried out using naive CD4+ T cells sorted from blood. Subset described: CD45RA+ positively selected. The CDR3, as DNA: TGTGCCAGCAGTCCCCTCAGGGATGAGCAGTTCTTC. Amino acids: CASSPLRDEQFF.